The rows below give T cell receptor beta chains drawn from one sample of a study of shared clonotypes between healthy human individuals. Assay: immunoSEQ multiplex PCR; the TCRdb copy retains only in-frame clones and omits some. The sample gives roughly 550,000 clones, nearly 97% of which show up once; 0.1% to 0.11% is in the top ten. The sequencing input was naive CD8+ T cells sorted from blood. The receptors were sampled from a woman in her thirties in good health. Both conserved end residues are part of each CDR3. The order of the fields is V gene, J gene, D gene, clone size, CDR3 DNA, CDR3 protein. A D gene is named only where the DNA matches it firmly. A clone size is listed for some rows: how often the clone was seen (once, few, many), or a class if it is expanded.

>TRBV4-1|TRBJ1-2|NA|NA
TGCGCCAGCAGCCAAGTTATGTGGAAGGCAAACTATGGCTACACCTTC
CASSQVMWKANYGYTF
>TRBV19|TRBJ1-5|NA|NA
TGTGCCAGTAGTACCTCACCAGGGAACCAGCCCCAGCATTTT
CASSTSPGNQPQHF
>TRBV27|TRBJ2-1|TRBD2|NA
TGTGCCAGCAGTTTAAGAGCGGGAGGGTACAATGAGCAGTTCTTC
CASSLRAGGYNEQFF
>TRBV28|TRBJ1-2|NA|NA
TGTGCCAGCAGTTCAGGGCAGGGAGGCTTTGGCTACACCTTC
CASSSGQGGFGYTF
>TRBV19|TRBJ2-2|TRBD2|few
TGTGCCAGTACCAGCGGGCTAGCGGGGAACACCGGGGAGCTGTTTTTT
CASTSGLAGNTGELFF
>TRBV6-4|TRBJ2-4|NA|few
TGTGCCAGCAGTGACGCACCCGGGGGAAACATTCAGTACTTC
CASSDAPGGNIQYF
>TRBV30|TRBJ1-1|NA|NA
TGTGCCTGGAGCCATCAGGGACCCCCCGAAGCTTTCTTT
CAWSHQGPPEAFF
>TRBV2|TRBJ2-1|TRBD2|NA
TGTGCCAGCAGTGGAGGAGCGGGAGGCTACAATGAGCAGTTCTTC
CASSGGAGGYNEQFF
>TRBV9|TRBJ2-1|NA|NA
TGTGCCAGCAGCGTAGAGGGTCACGCTACGGGTGAGCAGTTCTTC
CASSVEGHATGEQFF
>TRBV11-2|TRBJ2-3|NA|NA
TGTGCCAGCAGCCCCAGATTAGTTGCAGATACGCAGTATTTT
CASSPRLVADTQYF
>TRBV5-5|TRBJ2-7|TRBD2|NA
TGTGCCAGCAGCTTTGGACTAGGCCTATCGAACGAGCAGTACTTC
CASSFGLGLSNEQYF
>TRBV27|TRBJ2-7|TRBD2|NA
TGTGCCAGCAGAGCCGGGACTAGCTACGAGCAGTACTTC
CASRAGTSYEQYF
>TRBV9|TRBJ2-2|TRBD1|NA
TGTGCCAGCAGCGCCCCGGGGACAGGGCGCACCGGGGAGCTGTTTTTT
CASSAPGTGRTGELFF
>TRBV7-9|TRBJ2-7|NA|once
TGTGCCAGCAGCCAAGACCGGGCGAATTACTACGAGCAGTACTTC
CASSQDRANYYEQYF
>TRBV28|TRBJ1-2|TRBD1|NA
TGTGCCAGCATGCTGGGACAGGGCTATCCTAACTATGGCTACACCTTC
CASMLGQGYPNYGYTF
>TRBV5-1|TRBJ2-4|TRBD1|once
TGCGCCAGCAGCTTGGGGACAGGGAGATACATTCAGTACTTC
CASSLGTGRYIQYF
>TRBV28|TRBJ2-7|NA|NA
TGTGCCAGCAGGAGGGGGACTAACTCCTACGAGCAGTACTTC
CASRRGTNSYEQYF
>TRBV27|TRBJ2-1|NA|NA
TGTGCCAGCAGTCAGAGCGTCCTGGCGGGCAATGAGCAGTTCTTC
CASSQSVLAGNEQFF
>TRBV27|TRBJ2-3|TRBD2|NA
TGTGCCAGCAGCCCACTAGCGGGAGTGGGAGATACGCAGTATTTT
CASSPLAGVGDTQYF
>TRBV19|TRBJ2-1|NA|NA
TGTGCCAGTAGTGCCGGCAAGGGGTACAATGAGCAGTTCTTC
CASSAGKGYNEQFF
>TRBV7-8|TRBJ1-1|NA|NA
TGTGCCAGCAGCCCGTCTTCAGGAAACACTGAAGCTTTCTTT
CASSPSSGNTEAFF
>TRBV5-1|TRBJ2-7|NA|NA
TGCGCCAGCAGCCCGGGACGGTCCTACGAGCAGTACTTC
CASSPGRSYEQYF
>TRBV9|TRBJ2-1|TRBD2|NA
TGTGCCAGCAGCGCACTAAAGGACACGGGGGGCAATGAGCAGTTCTTC
CASSALKDTGGNEQFF
>TRBV9|TRBJ2-3|NA|NA
TGTGCCAGCAGCTCCCGTAGCTCCTCGGAGTTGGATACGCAGTATTTT
CASSSRSSSELDTQYF
>TRBV28|TRBJ2-7|NA|NA
TGTGCCAGCAGTCTGGGCAGGGGAAACTACGAGCAGTACTTC
CASSLGRGNYEQYF
>TRBV30|TRBJ2-7|NA|few
TGTGCCTGGAGTGTAGGAATCGGCAGGGACTCCTACGAGCAGTACTTC
CAWSVGIGRDSYEQYF
>TRBV5-6|TRBJ2-7|TRBD2|NA
TGTGCCAGCAGCACGAGCGGGATCTCCTACGAGCAGTACTTC
CASSTSGISYEQYF
>TRBV5-1|TRBJ2-7|TRBD2|NA
TGCGCCAGCAGCTCCGGGACTAGCGGGACCCAATACGAGCAGTACTTC
CASSSGTSGTQYEQYF
>TRBV7-9|TRBJ2-1|NA|NA
TGTGCCAGCAGCTTAGGGTTGGGGGAATACAATGAGCAGTTCTTC
CASSLGLGEYNEQFF
>TRBV11-3|TRBJ1-2|TRBD1|NA
TGTGCCAGCAGTCACATTGCAAAATGGGGGACAGGGGATTTTCGTTGTGGCTACACCTTC
CASSHIAKWGTGDFRCGYTF
>TRBV5-6|TRBJ1-1|NA|few
TGTGCCAGCAGCTGGGGACCGACTGAAGCTTTCTTT
CASSWGPTEAFF
>TRBV7-3|TRBJ2-5|TRBD2|NA
TGTGCCAGCAGCTTCAGCGGGACGGAGACCCAGTACTTC
CASSFSGTETQYF
>TRBV7-7|TRBJ2-3|TRBD2|NA
TGTGCCAGCAGCCCTACTAGCGGCCTCCCAGATACGCAGTATTTT
CASSPTSGLPDTQYF
>TRBV29-1|TRBJ2-2|NA|NA
TGCAGCGTTGAGGGGTACGGGGAGCTGTTTTTT
CSVEGYGELFF
>TRBV20-1|TRBJ2-7|NA|NA
TGCAGTGCTATGGGTAGTTACGAGCAGTACTTC
CSAMGSYEQYF
>TRBV9|TRBJ2-3|NA|NA
TGTGCCAGCAGCGAGGACGGGGCTATTATGAATACGCAGTATTTT
CASSEDGAIMNTQYF
>TRBV27|TRBJ2-7|NA|few
TGTGCCAGCAGTTCGCAGCGGTACGAGCAGTACTTC
CASSSQRYEQYF
>TRBV28|TRBJ2-2|NA|NA
TGTGCCAGCAGTTTAGTCGGGGACACCGGGGAGCTGTTTTTT
CASSLVGDTGELFF
>TRBV28|TRBJ2-1|NA|NA
TGTGCCAGCGGTCAGGGGTTAAACAATGAGCAGTTCTTC
CASGQGLNNEQFF
>TRBV6-5|TRBJ2-2|NA|NA
TGTGCCAGCAAGGCGAACACCGGGGAGCTGTTTTTT
CASKANTGELFF
>TRBV27|TRBJ2-7|NA|NA
TGTGCCAGCAGTGAGGCCTCCGGGACGCCGTACGAGCAGTACTTC
CASSEASGTPYEQYF
>TRBV29-1|TRBJ2-7|TRBD2|NA
TGCAGCGTTGAAGACCCCGGGACTAGTTCCTACGAGCAGTACTTC
CSVEDPGTSSYEQYF
>TRBV7-9|TRBJ2-1|NA|NA
TGTGCCAGCAGCTTTGGTGACAATGAGCAGTTCTTC
CASSFGDNEQFF
>TRBV11-2|TRBJ2-2|NA|NA
TGTGCCAGCAGCGCCGGGACCGGGGAGCTGTTTTTT
CASSAGTGELFF
>TRBV7-6|TRBJ1-4|NA|NA
TGTGCCAGCAGCCCAATGCAGGGACGAAATGAAAAACTGTTTTTT
CASSPMQGRNEKLFF
>TRBV15|TRBJ1-1|NA|NA
TGTGCCACCAGCAGAGATCAAGAGAACACTGAAGCTTTCTTT
CATSRDQENTEAFF
>TRBV27|TRBJ2-5|NA|NA
TGTGCCAGCAGCATCCACAGAAAGACCCAGTACTTC
CASSIHRKTQYF
>TRBV2|TRBJ2-7|NA|once
TGTGCCAGCAGTCCTCCCCACAGGGAGGGAAACGAGCAGTACTTC
CASSPPHREGNEQYF
>TRBV2|TRBJ1-6|NA|NA
TGTGCCAGCAGTGAGGTGGGGGGGACCCCGCCCCTCCACTTT
CASSEVGGTPPLHF
>TRBV6-6|TRBJ2-1|TRBD2|NA
TGTGCCAGCAGTACATCCGTCGCTAGCGGGGAGCAGTTCTTC
CASSTSVASGEQFF
>TRBV7-8|TRBJ2-7|TRBD2|NA
TGTGCCAGCAGCATAGCGGGAGGGCCTTTTGGCGAGCAGTACTTC
CASSIAGGPFGEQYF
>TRBV15|TRBJ2-7|NA|once
TGTGCCACCAGCAGAGGAGTCGAGTCGGCCACCGACTCCTACGAGCAGTACTTC
CATSRGVESATDSYEQYF
>TRBV4-1|TRBJ2-7|NA|NA
TGCGCCAGCAGCCAAGGGAATCCCAGGGCACCCTACGAGCAGTACTTC
CASSQGNPRAPYEQYF
>TRBV20-1|TRBJ2-1|NA|NA
TGCAGTGCTAGAGACTCGGGTGGGGAGTTCTTC
CSARDSGGEFF
>TRBV7-9|TRBJ2-2|TRBD2|NA
TGTGCCAGCAGCTTTCCTCCGGGGGGGGCCACCGGGGAGCTGTTTTTT
CASSFPPGGATGELFF
>TRBV29-1|TRBJ1-1|NA|NA
TGCAGCGTTGATCTGGGGGGCACTGAAGCTTTCTTT
CSVDLGGTEAFF
>TRBV27|TRBJ2-7|TRBD2|NA
TGTGCCAGCAGTTTATTAAGGAGGAGCGGGAGGGCCAACGAGCAGTACTTC
CASSLLRRSGRANEQYF
>TRBV6-1|TRBJ2-2|NA|NA
TGTGCCAGCAGTGGCGGACTGGGGAAAAGCCGGGAGCTGTTTTTT
CASSGGLGKSRELFF
>TRBV27|TRBJ2-5|TRBD1|NA
TGTGCCAGCAGTTTATCTGGACAGGGAATAGAGGAGACCCAGTACTTC
CASSLSGQGIEETQYF
>TRBV4-1|TRBJ2-1|NA|NA
TGCGCCAGCAGCCCGGGCCGACCCGAGAATGAGCAGTTCTTC
CASSPGRPENEQFF